This TCR beta chain was documented in a study of cytomegalovirus exposure and HLA in healthy donors. J lost 8 bases, V lost 0 bases, and 12 bases had no gene match. Per germline, CDR1 LNHNV and CDR2 YYDKDF (reference sequence). This CDR3 contains 17 residues. The primer mix had 60 Vbeta and 13 Jbeta primers. Assay used: immunoSEQ multiplex PCR; TCRdb lists only in-frame clones, some missing. The sample holds around 99,000 clones; around 81% are singletons and the top ten take 2.2%. Sequenced input: PBMCs. The chain couples TRBV15 to TRBJ2-1; 8 bases are a match to TRBD2. This receptor was taken from a woman aged 25-40 years in good health and CMV-seronegative. CDR3 protein: CATSRDLRAGGFYEQFF. The CDR3 coding sequence is TGTGCCACCAGCAGAGATCTACGTGCGGGAGGCTTCTATGAGCAGTTCTTC.